Listed below are T cell receptor beta chains from one sample, sequenced in a study of control samples from healthy donors and cancer patients. Profiling relied on immunoSEQ multiplex PCR, and the TCRdb table lists in-frame clones only, not all of them. The data show about 89,000 clones, with approximately 87% seen just once and about 2.1% held by the top ten. Sequences were obtained from blood. These receptors all come from a woman aged 35 to 49 in good health. CDR3s include the opening cysteine and the closing phenylalanine or tryptophan. The D gene is left open where the match is weak. A clone size is listed for some rows: how often the clone was seen (once, few, many), or a class if it is expanded.

v_gene,j_gene,abundance,d_gene,CDR3aa,CDR3nt
TRBV4-3,TRBJ1-2,-,-,CASRPGAGGGYGYTF,TGCGCCAGCAGGCCGGGGGCCGGGGGTGGCTATGGCTACACCTTC
TRBV21-1,TRBJ2-5,many,-,CASSKPGGPQETQYF,TGTGCCAGCAGCAAACCGGGGGGACCTCAAGAGACCCAGTACTTC
TRBV4-2,TRBJ2-3,-,-,CASSYRSGASTDTQYF,TGTGCCAGCAGCTATCGTAGCGGCGCTAGCACAGATACGCAGTATTTT
TRBV7-2,TRBJ2-4,-,-,CASSIPQGRKNIQYF,TGTGCCAGCAGTATACCACAGGGGAGGAAAAACATTCAGTACTTC
TRBV5-6,TRBJ1-4,-,TRBD1,CASSIRGHNEKLFF,TGTGCCAGCAGCATCAGGGGGCATAATGAAAAACTGTTTTTT
TRBV5-4,TRBJ2-1,-,TRBD2,CASSHAGVYNEQFF,TGTGCCAGCAGCCATGCGGGGGTATACAATGAGCAGTTCTTC
TRBV10-1,TRBJ2-1,-,TRBD2,CASSERAGANNEQFF,TGCGCCAGCAGTGAGCGAGCGGGGGCGAACAATGAGCAGTTCTTC
TRBV7-3,TRBJ2-3,once,-,CASSINGDTQYF,TGTGCCAGCAGCATAAATGGCGATACGCAGTATTTT
TRBV3-1/TRBV3-2,TRBJ2-3,-,TRBD1,CASSRRQGTDTQYF,TGTGCCAGCAGCCGAAGACAGGGAACAGATACGCAGTATTTT
TRBV20-1,TRBJ2-7,-,-,CSAHNSYEQYF,TGCAGTGCACACAATTCCTACGAGCAGTACTTC
TRBV11-2,TRBJ2-7,-,TRBD1,CASSPVFHPGTGGYEQYF,TGTGCCAGCAGCCCGGTTTTTCACCCCGGGACAGGGGGCTACGAGCAGTACTTC
TRBV7-2,TRBJ1-1,once,-,CASSWGGQLLNTEAFF,TGTGCCAGCAGCTGGGGGGGGCAGTTGTTGAACACTGAAGCTTTCTTT
TRBV5-6,TRBJ2-5,-,TRBD1,CASSLRPDRGRQETQYF,TGTGCCAGCAGCTTAAGACCCGACAGGGGCCGCCAAGAGACCCAGTACTTC
TRBV5-1,TRBJ1-3,-,-,CASSLAAGISGNTIYF,TGCGCCAGCAGCTTGGCCGCCGGCATCTCTGGAAACACCATATATTTT
TRBV6-1,TRBJ1-5,-,TRBD1,CASSERTGTHF,TGTGCCAGCAGTGAACGGACAGGGACGCATTTT
TRBV18,TRBJ1-2,-,-,CASSPSFQEDGYTF,TGTGCCAGCTCACCATCCTTCCAGGAGGATGGCTACACCTTC
TRBV7-2,TRBJ1-6,-,TRBD1,CASSFSGGQYSPLHF,TGTGCCAGCAGCTTTTCAGGGGGGCAATATTCACCCCTCCACTTT
TRBV12-3/TRBV12-4,TRBJ2-3,-,-,CASSLEDTQYF,TGTGCCAGCAGCCTGGAAGATACGCAGTATTTT
TRBV4-1,TRBJ2-5,once,TRBD2,CASSPGDSGGDKETQYF,TGCGCCAGCAGCCCCGGGGACAGCGGGGGGGACAAAGAGACCCAGTACTTC
TRBV30,TRBJ1-3,-,TRBD1,CALPSGQGVGNTIYF,TGTGCCTTGCCTTCGGGACAGGGAGTGGGAAACACCATATATTTT
TRBV3-1/TRBV3-2,TRBJ2-5,-,TRBD2,CASSPGSASGVETQYF,TGTGCCAGCAGCCCTGGCAGTGCTAGCGGGGTCGAGACCCAGTACTTC
TRBV6-2/TRBV6-3,TRBJ2-7,-,TRBD1,CASSDRDRAYEQYF,TGTGCCAGCAGTGACCGGGACAGGGCCTACGAGCAGTACTTC
TRBV6-2/TRBV6-3,TRBJ1-2,-,-,CASSYRPQGYGYTF,TGTGCCAGCAGTTATCGGCCGCAGGGCTATGGCTACACCTTC
TRBV20-1,TRBJ2-2,-,-,CSASRTEISGELFF,TGCAGTGCTAGTCGGACAGAGATCTCCGGGGAGCTGTTTTTT
TRBV4-3,TRBJ1-4,-,-,CASSPPQSEKLFF,TGCGCCAGCAGCCCGCCCCAGAGTGAAAAACTGTTTTTT
TRBV9,TRBJ2-3,-,TRBD2,CASSPGLAGGKGTQYF,TGTGCCAGCAGCCCCGGACTAGCGGGGGGGAAAGGAACGCAGTATTTT
TRBV5-6,TRBJ2-1,-,-,CASSLEGDNEQFF,TGTGCCAGCAGCTTGGAAGGAGACAATGAGCAGTTCTTC
TRBV11-3,TRBJ2-3,-,TRBD2,CASSPGLGVSTDTQYF,TGTGCCAGCAGCCCTGGACTAGGGGTTAGCACAGATACGCAGTATTTT
TRBV7-9,TRBJ1-6,-,TRBD1,CASSLQGVNSPLHF,TGTGCCAGCAGCCTGCAGGGGGTAAATTCACCCCTCCACTTT
TRBV14,TRBJ1-4,-,-,CASSRGWQGRREKLFF,TGTGCCAGCAGCCGCGGTTGGCAGGGGCGCCGTGAAAAACTGTTTTTT
TRBV6-4,TRBJ2-1,-,TRBD2,CASSDSLNSGGTYNEQFF,TGTGCCAGCAGTGACTCCCTTAATAGCGGGGGAACCTACAATGAGCAGTTCTTC
TRBV3-1/TRBV3-2,TRBJ2-7,-,-,CASSQGTGRWEQYF,TGTGCCAGCAGCCAAGGGACGGGTCGTTGGGAGCAGTACTTC
TRBV11-3,TRBJ2-2,once,-,CASSLVRGFFTGELFF,TGTGCCAGCAGCTTAGTCAGGGGCTTTTTCACCGGGGAGCTGTTTTTT
TRBV7-2,TRBJ2-1,-,-,CASSFATSYNEQFF,TGTGCCAGCAGCTTTGCTACCTCCTACAATGAGCAGTTCTTC
TRBV30,TRBJ1-6,-,-,CAWSFEGGGSPLHF,TGTGCCTGGAGCTTCGAAGGTGGGGGTTCACCCCTCCACTTT
TRBV12-3/TRBV12-4,TRBJ2-7,-,-,CASSLARRGEQYF,TGTGCCAGCAGTTTAGCTCGGAGGGGCGAGCAGTACTTC
TRBV30,TRBJ1-5,few,-,CAWSEGSNQPQHF,TGTGCCTGGAGTGAGGGCAGTAATCAGCCCCAGCATTTT
TRBV9,TRBJ1-4,-,-,CASSEGAYNEKLFF,TGTGCCAGCAGCGAAGGGGCCTATAATGAAAAACTGTTTTTT
TRBV18,TRBJ1-1,-,-,CASSPTVGPEEAFF,TGTGCCAGCTCACCCACGGTAGGTCCCGAAGAAGCTTTCTTT
TRBV7-2,TRBJ2-1,-,TRBD1,CASSLRRTGGGNEQFF,TGTGCCAGCAGCTTAAGAAGGACAGGGGGAGGGAATGAGCAGTTCTTC
TRBV10-3,TRBJ2-7,-,-,CAISPDPSGEQYF,TGTGCCATCAGCCCGGACCCATCGGGCGAGCAGTACTTC
TRBV5-1,TRBJ1-2,-,-,CASSLEPEENYGYTF,TGCGCCAGCAGCTTGGAACCGGAGGAGAACTATGGCTACACCTTC
TRBV12-5,TRBJ2-3,-,-,CASGFWSDTQYF,TGTGCTAGTGGTTTTTGGTCCGATACGCAGTATTTT
TRBV12-5,TRBJ1-5,-,-,CASGREELDPRQTRNQPQHF,TGTGCTAGTGGCCGTGAGGAGTTGGACCCTAGACAGACCCGCAATCAGCCCCAGCATTTT
TRBV9,TRBJ1-4,once,-,CASSVMDGNEKLFF,TGTGCCAGCAGCGTGATGGACGGGAATGAAAAACTGTTTTTT
TRBV6-6,TRBJ1-1,-,-,CASSYSIDTEAFF,TGTGCCAGCAGTTACTCGATAGATACTGAAGCTTTCTTT
TRBV5-1,TRBJ1-1,-,TRBD1,CASSFQGALNTEAFF,TGCGCCAGCAGCTTCCAGGGGGCCCTGAACACTGAAGCTTTCTTT
TRBV6-4,TRBJ2-2,once,-,CASSEEGANTGELFF,TGTGCCAGCAGTGAAGAGGGGGCGAACACCGGGGAGCTGTTTTTT
TRBV30,TRBJ2-1,once,TRBD2,CAWSVLAGGPELSYNEQFF,TGTGCCTGGAGTGTACTGGCGGGGGGGCCTGAATTGTCCTACAATGAGCAGTTCTTC